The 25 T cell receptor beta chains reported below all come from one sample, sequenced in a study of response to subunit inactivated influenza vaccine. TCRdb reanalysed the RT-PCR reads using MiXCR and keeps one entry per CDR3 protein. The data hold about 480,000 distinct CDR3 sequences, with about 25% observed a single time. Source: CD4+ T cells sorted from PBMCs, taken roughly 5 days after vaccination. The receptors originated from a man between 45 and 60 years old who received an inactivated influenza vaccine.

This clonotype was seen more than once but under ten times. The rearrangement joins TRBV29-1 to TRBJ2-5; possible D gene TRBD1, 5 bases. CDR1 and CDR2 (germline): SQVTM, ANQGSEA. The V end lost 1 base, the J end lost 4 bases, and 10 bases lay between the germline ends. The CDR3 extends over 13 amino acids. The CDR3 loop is CSVEGRQGETQYF. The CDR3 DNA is TGCAGCGTTGAAGGCCGGCAGGGAGAGACCCAGTACTTC.

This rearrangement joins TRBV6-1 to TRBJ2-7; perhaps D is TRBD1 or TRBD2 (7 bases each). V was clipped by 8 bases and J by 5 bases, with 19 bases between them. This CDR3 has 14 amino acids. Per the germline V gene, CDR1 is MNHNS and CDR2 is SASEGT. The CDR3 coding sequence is TGTGCCAGCCAGGGGGAGGGCCGCCTCGACGAGCAGTACTTC. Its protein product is CASQGEGRLDEQYF.

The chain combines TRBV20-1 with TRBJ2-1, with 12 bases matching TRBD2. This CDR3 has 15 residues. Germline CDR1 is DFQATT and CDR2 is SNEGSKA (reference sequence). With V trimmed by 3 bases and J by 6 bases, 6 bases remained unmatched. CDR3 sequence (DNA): TGCAGTGCTAGGTCGACTAGCGGGAGTTTCAATGAGCAGTTCTTC. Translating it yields CSARSTSGSFNEQFF.

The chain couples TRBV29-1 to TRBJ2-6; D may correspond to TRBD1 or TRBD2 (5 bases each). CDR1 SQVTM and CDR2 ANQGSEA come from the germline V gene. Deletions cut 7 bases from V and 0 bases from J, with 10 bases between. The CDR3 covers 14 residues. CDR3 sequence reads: CSAEGISGANVLTF. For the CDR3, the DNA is TGCAGCGCCGAGGGGATCTCTGGGGCCAACGTCCTGACTTTC.

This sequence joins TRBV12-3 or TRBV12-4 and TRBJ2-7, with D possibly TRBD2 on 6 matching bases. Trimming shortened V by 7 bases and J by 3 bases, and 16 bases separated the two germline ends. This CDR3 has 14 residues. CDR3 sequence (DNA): TGTGCCAGCAAACCGGGACGAGCGGGCTACGAGCAGTACTTC. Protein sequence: CASKPGRAGYEQYF.

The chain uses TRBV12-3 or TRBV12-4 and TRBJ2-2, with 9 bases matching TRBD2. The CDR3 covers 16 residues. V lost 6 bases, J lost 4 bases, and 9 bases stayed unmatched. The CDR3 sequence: CASSFRGTSPTGELFF. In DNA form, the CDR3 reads TGTGCCAGCAGCTTTCGGGGGACTAGCCCCACCGGGGAGCTGTTTTTT.

In nucleotides, the CDR3 is TGTGCCAGCAGTTTTAGGGGGGGAAGGGCCAACGTCCTGACTTTC. Translating it yields CASSFRGGRANVLTF. The gene calls are TRBV12-3 or TRBV12-4 and TRBJ2-6; perhaps TRBD2 as D (7 bases). Trimming left V 3 bases short and J 5 bases short, with 11 bases between. This CDR3 has 15 residues.

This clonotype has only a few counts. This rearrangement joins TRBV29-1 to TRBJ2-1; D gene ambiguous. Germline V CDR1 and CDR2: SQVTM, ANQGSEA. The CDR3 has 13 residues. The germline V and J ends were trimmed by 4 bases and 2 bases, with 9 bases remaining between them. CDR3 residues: CSVVRTAYNEQFF. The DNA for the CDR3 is TGCAGCGTTGTACGGACGGCCTACAATGAGCAGTTCTTC.

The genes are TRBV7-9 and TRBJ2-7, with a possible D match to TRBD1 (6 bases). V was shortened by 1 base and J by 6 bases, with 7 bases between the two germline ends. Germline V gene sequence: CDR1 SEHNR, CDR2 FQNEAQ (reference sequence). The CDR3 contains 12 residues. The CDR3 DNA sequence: TGTGCCAGCAGCTTAGACAGGGTCGAGCAGTACTTC. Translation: CASSLDRVEQYF. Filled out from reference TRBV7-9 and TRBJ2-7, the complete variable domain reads DTGVSQNPRHKITKRGQNVTFRCDPISEHNRLYWYRQTLGQGPEFLTYFQNEAQLEKSRLLSDRFSAERPKGSFSTLEIQRTEQGDSAMYLCASSLDRVEQYFGPGTRLTVT.

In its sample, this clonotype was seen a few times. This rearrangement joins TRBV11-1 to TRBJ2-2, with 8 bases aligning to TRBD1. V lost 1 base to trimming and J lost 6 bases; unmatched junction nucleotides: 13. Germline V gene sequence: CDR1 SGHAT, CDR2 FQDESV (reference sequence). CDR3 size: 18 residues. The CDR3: CASSLVPTTPDRAGELFF. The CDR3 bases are TGTGCCAGCAGCTTAGTACCAACCACCCCGGACAGGGCCGGGGAGCTGTTTTTT.

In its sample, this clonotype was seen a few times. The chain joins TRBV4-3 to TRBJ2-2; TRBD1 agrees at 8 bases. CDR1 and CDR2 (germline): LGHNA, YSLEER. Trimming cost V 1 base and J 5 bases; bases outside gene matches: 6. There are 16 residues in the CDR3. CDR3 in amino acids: CASSQGQGLRTGELFF. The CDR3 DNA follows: TGCGCCAGCAGCCAAGGACAGGGGTTGAGGACCGGGGAGCTGTTTTTT.

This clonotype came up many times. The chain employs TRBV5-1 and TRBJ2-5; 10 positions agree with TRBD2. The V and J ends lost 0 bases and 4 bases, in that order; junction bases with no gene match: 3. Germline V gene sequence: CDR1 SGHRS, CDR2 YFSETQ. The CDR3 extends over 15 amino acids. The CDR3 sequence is CASSLAGTSAETQYF. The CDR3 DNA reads TGCGCCAGCAGCTTGGCCGGGACTAGCGCAGAGACCCAGTACTTC.

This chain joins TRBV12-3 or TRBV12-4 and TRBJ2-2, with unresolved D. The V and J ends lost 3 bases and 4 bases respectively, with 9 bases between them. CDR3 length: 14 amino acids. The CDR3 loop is CASSLAASTGELFF. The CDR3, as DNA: TGTGCCAGCAGTTTGGCGGCTAGCACCGGGGAGCTGTTTTTT.

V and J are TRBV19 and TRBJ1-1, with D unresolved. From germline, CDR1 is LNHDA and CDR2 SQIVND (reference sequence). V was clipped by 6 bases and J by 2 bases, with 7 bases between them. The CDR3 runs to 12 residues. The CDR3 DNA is TGTGCCAGTAGAGCGTTTAACACTGAAGCTTTCTTT. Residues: CASRAFNTEAFF.

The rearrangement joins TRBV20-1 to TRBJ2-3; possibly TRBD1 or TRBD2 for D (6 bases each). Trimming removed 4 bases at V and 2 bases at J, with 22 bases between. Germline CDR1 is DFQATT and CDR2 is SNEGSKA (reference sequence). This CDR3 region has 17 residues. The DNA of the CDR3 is TGCAGTGCTAACCCAGCGACAGGAGGGGCACACACAGATACGCAGTATTTT. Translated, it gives CSANPATGGAHTDTQYF.

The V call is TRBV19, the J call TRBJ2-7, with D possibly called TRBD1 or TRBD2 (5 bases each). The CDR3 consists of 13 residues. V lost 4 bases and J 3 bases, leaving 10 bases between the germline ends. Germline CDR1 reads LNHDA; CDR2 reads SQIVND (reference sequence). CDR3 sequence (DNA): TGTGCCAGTAGTAAGGGACGCTTCTACGAGCAGTACTTC. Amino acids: CASSKGRFYEQYF.

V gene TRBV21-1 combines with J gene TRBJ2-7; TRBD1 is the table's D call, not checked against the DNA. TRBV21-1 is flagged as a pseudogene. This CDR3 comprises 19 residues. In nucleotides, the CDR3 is TGTGCCAGCAGCGAAAAGGCCCGGGACACCCCCTCTCCTTCCTACGAGCAGTACTTC. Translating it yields CASSEKARDTPSPSYEQYF.

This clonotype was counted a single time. The DNA of the CDR3 is TGTGCCAGCAGTCCCGGGACAGGGCTAAGCTACACCTTC. It specifies CASSPGTGLSYTF. This chain links TRBV7-9 with TRBJ1-2, with 9 bases that match TRBD1. V shed 6 bases, J shed 9 bases, and the junction held 8 bases outside the gene matches. The germline V gene encodes CDR1 SEHNR and CDR2 FQNEAQ (reference sequence). The CDR3 length is 13 residues.

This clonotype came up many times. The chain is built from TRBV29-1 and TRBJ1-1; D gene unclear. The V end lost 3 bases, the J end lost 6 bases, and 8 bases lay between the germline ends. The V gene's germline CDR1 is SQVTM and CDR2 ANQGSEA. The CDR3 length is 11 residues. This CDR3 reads CSVEGSAEAFF. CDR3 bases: TGCAGCGTTGAGGGTTCCGCTGAAGCTTTCTTT.

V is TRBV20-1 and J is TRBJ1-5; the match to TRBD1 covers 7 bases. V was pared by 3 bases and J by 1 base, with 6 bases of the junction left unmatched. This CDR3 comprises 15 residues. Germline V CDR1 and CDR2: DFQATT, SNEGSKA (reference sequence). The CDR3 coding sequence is TGCAGTGCTAGTACTCCGGGACAGAGCAATCAGCCCCAGCATTTT. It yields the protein CSASTPGQSNQPQHF.

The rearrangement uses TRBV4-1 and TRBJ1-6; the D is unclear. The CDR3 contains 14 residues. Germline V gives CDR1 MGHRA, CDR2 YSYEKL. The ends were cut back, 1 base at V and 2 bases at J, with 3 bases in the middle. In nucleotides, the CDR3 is TGCGCCAGCAGCCAAGGACCCTATAATTCACCCCTCCACTTT. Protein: CASSQGPYNSPLHF.

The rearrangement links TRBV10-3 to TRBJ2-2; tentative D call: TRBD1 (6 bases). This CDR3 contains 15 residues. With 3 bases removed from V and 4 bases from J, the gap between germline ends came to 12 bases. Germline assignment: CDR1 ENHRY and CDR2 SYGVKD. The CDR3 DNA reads TGTGCCATCAGTGACAGGGGAGCAGCCACCGGGGAGCTGTTTTTT. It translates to CAISDRGAATGELFF.

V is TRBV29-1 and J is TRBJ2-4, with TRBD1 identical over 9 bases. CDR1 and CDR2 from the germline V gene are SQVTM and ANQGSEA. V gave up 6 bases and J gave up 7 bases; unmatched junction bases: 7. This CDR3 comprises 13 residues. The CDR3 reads CSVSWTGDNIQYF. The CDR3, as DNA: TGCAGCGTGTCTTGGACAGGGGACAACATTCAGTACTTC.

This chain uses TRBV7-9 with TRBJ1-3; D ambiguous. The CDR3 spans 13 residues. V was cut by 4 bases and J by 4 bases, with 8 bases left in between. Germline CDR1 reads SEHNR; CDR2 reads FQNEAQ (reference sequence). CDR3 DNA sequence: TGTGCCAGCAGCTCGGGTCTAGGAAACACCATATATTTT. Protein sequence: CASSSGLGNTIYF.

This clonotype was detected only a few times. CDR3 bases: TGCGCCAGCAGCACCGGAGGGGGGACAGGAGAGTTCTTC. Protein product: CASSTGGGTGEFF. V is TRBV5-1 and J is TRBJ2-1; 8 bases align to TRBD1. V gave up 4 bases and J gave up 14 bases; unmatched junction bases: 11. Germline values: CDR1 SGHRS, CDR2 YFSETQ. The CDR3 extends over 13 amino acids.